This T cell receptor beta chain was identified during a study of blood T cells in healthy people across ages. It was with a sample-barcoded 5' primer and a J-beta primer mix that a second PCR of about 6 to 12 cycles was run. TCRdb independently ran MiXCR on the 5' RACE reads; one entry per CDR3 protein. The table shows some 690,000 distinct CDR3 sequences, with 20% to 25% occurring only once. Findings and caveats of the study: Higher diversity and more naive CD4+ cells were features of long-lived donors, compared to aged donors.

The study recruited healthy Caucasian donors from Russia who were aged about 6 to 100. Per sample, at least 5 micrograms of total RNA were extracted. Germline V gene lookup returns CDR1 SGHRS and CDR2 YFSETQ. The CDR3 has 14 amino acids. Trimming stripped 3 bases from V and 7 bases from J, with 14 bases between. Concerning this clonotype: Its specificity is unknown.

The receptor comes from a man between 70 and 80 years old in good health. The genes are TRBV5-1 and TRBJ1-3; D call uncertain. Sequenced input: blood. In DNA, the CDR3 is TGCGCCAGCAGCTCCCTTGGCGAGGAGAACACCATATATTTT. Its protein product is CASSSLGEENTIYF.